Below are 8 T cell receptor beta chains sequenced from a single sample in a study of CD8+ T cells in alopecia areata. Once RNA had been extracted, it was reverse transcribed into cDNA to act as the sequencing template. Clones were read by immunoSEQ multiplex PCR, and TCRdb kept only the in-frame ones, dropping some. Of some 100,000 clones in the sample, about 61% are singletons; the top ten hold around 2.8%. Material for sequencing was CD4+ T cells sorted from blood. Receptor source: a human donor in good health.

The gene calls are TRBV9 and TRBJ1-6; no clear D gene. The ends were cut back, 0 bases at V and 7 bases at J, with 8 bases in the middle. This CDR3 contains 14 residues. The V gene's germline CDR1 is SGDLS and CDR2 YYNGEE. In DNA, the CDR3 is TGTGCCAGCAGCGTAGTTGGTCACAATTCACCCCTCCACTTT. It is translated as CASSVVGHNSPLHF. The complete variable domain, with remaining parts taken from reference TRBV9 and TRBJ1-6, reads DSGVTQTPKHLITATGQRVTLRCSPRSGDLSVYWYQQSLDQGLQFLIQYYNGEERAKGNILERFSAQQFPDLHSELNLSSLELGDSALYFCASSVVGHNSPLHFGNGTRLTVT.

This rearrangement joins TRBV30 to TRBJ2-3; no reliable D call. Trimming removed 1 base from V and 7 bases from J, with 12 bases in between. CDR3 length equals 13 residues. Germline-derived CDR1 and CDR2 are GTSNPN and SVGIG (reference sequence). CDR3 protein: CAWSGIRSHTQYF. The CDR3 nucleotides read TGTGCCTGGAGTGGAATCAGGTCCCATACGCAGTATTTT.

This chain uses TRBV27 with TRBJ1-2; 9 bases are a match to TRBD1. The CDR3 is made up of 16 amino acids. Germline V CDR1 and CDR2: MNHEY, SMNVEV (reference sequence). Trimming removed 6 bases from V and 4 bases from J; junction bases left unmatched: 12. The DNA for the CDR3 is TGTGCCAGCAGGAGGGACAGGGACAGGGATATCTATGGCTACACCTTC. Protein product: CASRRDRDRDIYGYTF.

CDR3 sequence: CASSLGPAETQYF. CDR3 DNA: TGTGCCAGCAGCTTAGGTCCAGCGGAGACCCAGTACTTC. The rearrangement joins TRBV7-2 to TRBJ2-5; D is undetermined. CDR1 is SGHTA, CDR2 FQGNSA, per germline. Deletions cut 1 base from V and 5 bases from J, with 8 bases between. The CDR3 is 13 residues long.

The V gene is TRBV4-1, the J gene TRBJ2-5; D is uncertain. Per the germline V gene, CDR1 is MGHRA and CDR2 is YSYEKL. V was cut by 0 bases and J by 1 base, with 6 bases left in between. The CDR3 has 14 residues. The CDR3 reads CASSQDRIQETQYF. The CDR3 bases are TGCGCCAGCAGCCAAGACAGGATCCAAGAGACCCAGTACTTC.

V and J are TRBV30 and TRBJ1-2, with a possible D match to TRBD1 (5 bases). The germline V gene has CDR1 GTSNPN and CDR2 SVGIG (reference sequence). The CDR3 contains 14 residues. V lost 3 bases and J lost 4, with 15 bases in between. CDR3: CAWSQSGGRYGYTF. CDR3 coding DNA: TGTGCCTGGAGCCAGAGTGGGGGTCGCTATGGCTACACCTTC.

The CDR3 bases are TGCGCCAGCAGCTTGGTAGCGGGGAGTACAGATACGCAGTATTTT. It yields the protein CASSLVAGSTDTQYF. The V gene is TRBV5-1, the J gene TRBJ2-3; TRBD2 agrees at 8 bases. This CDR3 has 15 residues. The germline V gene has CDR1 SGHRS and CDR2 YFSETQ. V trimming: 0 bases; J trimming: 3 bases; junction bases outside the gene matches: 3.

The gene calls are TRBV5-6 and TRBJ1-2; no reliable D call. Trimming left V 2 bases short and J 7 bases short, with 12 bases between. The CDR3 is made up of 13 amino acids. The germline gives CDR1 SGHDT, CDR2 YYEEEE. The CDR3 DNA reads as TGTGCCAGCAGCTTTTCAGCGTGGGGTGGCTACACCTTC. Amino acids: CASSFSAWGGYTF. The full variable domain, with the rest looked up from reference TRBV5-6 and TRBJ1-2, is DAGVTQSPTHLIKTRGQQVTLRCSPKSGHDTVSWYQQALGQGPQFIFQYYEEEERQRGNFPDRFSGHQFPNYSSELNVNALLLGDSALYLCASSFSAWGGYTFGSGTRLTVV.